One and the same sample provided the 5 T cell receptor beta chains below, sequenced in a study of T cell repertoires in cytomegalovirus infection. One entry per CDR3 protein results from TCRdb running MiXCR on the reads. Seen here are 700,000 to 850,000 distinct CDR3 sequences, approximately 29% observed once, and the top ten hold under 15%. These receptors have no identified antigens. Sequenced here: cultured CD8+ T cells from PBMCs, sampled from culture after CMV antigen stimulation. These TCRs come from a human donor in good health (CMV status not recorded). Some clones in this sample may be carry-over from other donors' samples.

V and J are TRBV12-3 or TRBV12-4 and TRBJ2-6; D ambiguous. The CDR3 length is 15 residues. V gave up 5 bases and J gave up 0 bases, with 8 bases separating them. The CDR3 bases are TGTGCCAGCAGTGCTTACAGCTCTGGGGCCAACGTCCTGACTTTC. Amino acids: CASSAYSSGANVLTF.

The chain uses TRBV5-6 and TRBJ2-7; 14 nucleotides align to TRBD2. The CDR3 is 15 amino acids. V was clipped by 3 bases and J by 6 bases; unmatched bases: 5. CDR1 is SGHDT and CDR2 is YYEEEE in the germline V gene. The CDR3 loop is CASSYGLAGGREQYF. The CDR3 coding sequence is TGTGCCAGCAGCTACGGACTAGCGGGGGGACGCGAGCAGTACTTC. The full variable domain, its missing parts supplied by reference TRBV5-6 and TRBJ2-7, is DAGVTQSPTHLIKTRGQQVTLRCSPKSGHDTVSWYQQALGQGPQFIFQYYEEEERQRGNFPDRFSGHQFPNYSSELNVNALLLGDSALYLCASSYGLAGGREQYFGPGTRLTVT.

The V call is TRBV12-3 or TRBV12-4, the J call TRBJ2-5; no firm D call. The CDR3 consists of 14 residues. V lost 1 base and J lost 2, with 8 bases in between. The CDR3 protein is CASSLVLHQETQYF. The CDR3 nucleotides are TGTGCCAGCAGTTTAGTCCTGCATCAAGAGACCCAGTACTTC.

The chain recombines TRBV6-5 with TRBJ2-3; D is ambiguous. Germline CDR1 is MNHEY and CDR2 is SVGAGI. The CDR3 covers 11 residues. V lost 7 bases and J lost 7, with 9 bases in between. The CDR3 here is CASKSRNTQYF. The CDR3, as DNA: TGTGCCAGCAAAAGTAGAAATACGCAGTATTTT.

This rearrangement joins TRBV29-1 to TRBJ1-2; 7 nucleotides line up with TRBD1. J lost 4 bases, V lost 4 bases, and 6 bases had no gene match. The CDR3 has 13 residues. Germline V CDR1 and CDR2: SQVTM, ANQGSEA. Here the CDR3 reads CSVGEGQLYGYTF. In nucleotides, the CDR3 is TGCAGCGTTGGGGAGGGACAGCTCTATGGCTACACCTTC.